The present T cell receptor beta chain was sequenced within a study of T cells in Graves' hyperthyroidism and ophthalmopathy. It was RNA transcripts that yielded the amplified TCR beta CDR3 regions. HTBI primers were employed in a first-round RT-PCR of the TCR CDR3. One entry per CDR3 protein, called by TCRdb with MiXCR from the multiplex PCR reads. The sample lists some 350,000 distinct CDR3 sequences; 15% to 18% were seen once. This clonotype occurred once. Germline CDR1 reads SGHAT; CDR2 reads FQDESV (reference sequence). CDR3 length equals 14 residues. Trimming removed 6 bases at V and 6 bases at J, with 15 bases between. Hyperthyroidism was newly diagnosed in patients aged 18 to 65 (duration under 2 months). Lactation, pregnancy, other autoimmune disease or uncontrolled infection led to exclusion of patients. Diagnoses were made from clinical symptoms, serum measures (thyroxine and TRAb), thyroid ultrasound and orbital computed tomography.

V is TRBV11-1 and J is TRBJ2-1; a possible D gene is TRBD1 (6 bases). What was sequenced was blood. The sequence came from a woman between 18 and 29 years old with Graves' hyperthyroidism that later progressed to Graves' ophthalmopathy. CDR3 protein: CASSPGTWGNEQFF. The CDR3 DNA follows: TGTGCCAGCAGTCCGGGGACATGGGGCAATGAGCAGTTCTTC.